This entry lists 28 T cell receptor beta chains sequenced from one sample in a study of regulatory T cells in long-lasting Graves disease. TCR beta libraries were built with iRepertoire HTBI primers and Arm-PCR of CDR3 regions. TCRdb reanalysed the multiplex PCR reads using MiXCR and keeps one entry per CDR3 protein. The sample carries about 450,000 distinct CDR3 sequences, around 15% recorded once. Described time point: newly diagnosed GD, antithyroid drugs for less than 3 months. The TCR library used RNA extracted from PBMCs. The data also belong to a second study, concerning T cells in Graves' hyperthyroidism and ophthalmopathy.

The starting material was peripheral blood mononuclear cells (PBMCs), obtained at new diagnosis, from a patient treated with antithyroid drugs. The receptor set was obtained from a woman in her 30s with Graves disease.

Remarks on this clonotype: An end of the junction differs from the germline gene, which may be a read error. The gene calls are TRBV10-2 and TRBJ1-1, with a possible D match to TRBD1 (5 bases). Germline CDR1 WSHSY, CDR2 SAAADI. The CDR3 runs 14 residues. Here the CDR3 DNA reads TGCGCCAACAGTCAATCGTCGAGGGGTCCTGAAGCTTTCTTT. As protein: CANSQSSRGPEAFF.

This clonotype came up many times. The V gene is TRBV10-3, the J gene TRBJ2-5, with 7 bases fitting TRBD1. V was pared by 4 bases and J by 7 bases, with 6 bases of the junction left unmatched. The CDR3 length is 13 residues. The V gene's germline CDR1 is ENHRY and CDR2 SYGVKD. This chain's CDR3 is CAISVDREGTQYF. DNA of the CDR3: TGTGCCATCAGTGTAGACAGGGAAGGGACCCAGTACTTC.

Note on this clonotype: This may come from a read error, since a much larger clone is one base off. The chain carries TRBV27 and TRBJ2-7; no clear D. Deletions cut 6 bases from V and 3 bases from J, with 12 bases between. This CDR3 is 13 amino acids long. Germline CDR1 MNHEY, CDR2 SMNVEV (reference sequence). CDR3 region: CASRQGPGYEQYF. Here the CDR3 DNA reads TGTGCCAGCAGGCAAGGTCCCGGCTACGAGCAGTACTTC.

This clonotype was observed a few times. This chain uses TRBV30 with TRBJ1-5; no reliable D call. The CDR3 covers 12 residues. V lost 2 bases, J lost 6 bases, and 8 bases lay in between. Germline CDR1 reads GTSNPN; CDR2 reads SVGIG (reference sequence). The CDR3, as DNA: TGTGCCTGGAGTAGACCGGGTCAGCCCCAGCATTTT. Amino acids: CAWSRPGQPQHF.

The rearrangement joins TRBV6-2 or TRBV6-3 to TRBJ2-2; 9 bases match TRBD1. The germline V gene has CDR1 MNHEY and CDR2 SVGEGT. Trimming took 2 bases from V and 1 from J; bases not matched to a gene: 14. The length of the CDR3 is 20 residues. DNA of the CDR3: TGTGCCAGCAGTTACCCTACCGTTGACAGGGGGAGAAGGAACACCGGGGAGCTGTTTTTT. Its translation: CASSYPTVDRGRRNTGELFF.

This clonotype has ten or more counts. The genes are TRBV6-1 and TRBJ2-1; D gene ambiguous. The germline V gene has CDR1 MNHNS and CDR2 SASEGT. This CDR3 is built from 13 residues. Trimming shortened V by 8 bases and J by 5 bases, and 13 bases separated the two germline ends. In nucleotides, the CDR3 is TGTGCCAGCGCGGTTTCCCCCAACAATGAGCAGTTCTTC. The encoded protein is CASAVSPNNEQFF.

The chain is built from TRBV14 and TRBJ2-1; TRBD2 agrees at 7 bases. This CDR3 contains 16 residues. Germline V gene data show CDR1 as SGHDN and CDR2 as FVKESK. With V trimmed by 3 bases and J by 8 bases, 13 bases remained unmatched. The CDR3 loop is CASSQFGIPRGDEQFF. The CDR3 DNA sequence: TGTGCCAGCAGCCAGTTCGGGATTCCTCGGGGGGATGAGCAGTTCTTC.

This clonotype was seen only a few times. The CDR3, as DNA: TGCAGTGCTTTGCGCGGGCAGGGATACAGGAATGAGCAGTTCTTC. It translates to CSALRGQGYRNEQFF. V gene TRBV20-1 combines with J gene TRBJ2-1; D tentatively fits TRBD1 or TRBD2 (5 bases each). The V end was cut by 5 bases, the J end by 7 bases, with 21 bases between. The CDR3 runs 15 residues. CDR1 DFQATT and CDR2 SNEGSKA come from the germline V gene (reference sequence).

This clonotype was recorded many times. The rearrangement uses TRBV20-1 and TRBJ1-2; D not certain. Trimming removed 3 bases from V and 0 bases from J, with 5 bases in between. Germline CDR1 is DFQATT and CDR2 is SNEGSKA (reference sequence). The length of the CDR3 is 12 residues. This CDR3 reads CSASGANYGYTF. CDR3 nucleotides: TGCAGTGCTAGCGGGGCTAACTATGGCTACACCTTC.

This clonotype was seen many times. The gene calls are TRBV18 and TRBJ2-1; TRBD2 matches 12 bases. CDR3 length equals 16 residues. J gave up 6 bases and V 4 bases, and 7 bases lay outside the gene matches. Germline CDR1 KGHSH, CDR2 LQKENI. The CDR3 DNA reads TGTGCCAGCTCACGGACTAGCGGGACAGGCGGCAATGAGCAGTTCTTC. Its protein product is CASSRTSGTGGNEQFF.

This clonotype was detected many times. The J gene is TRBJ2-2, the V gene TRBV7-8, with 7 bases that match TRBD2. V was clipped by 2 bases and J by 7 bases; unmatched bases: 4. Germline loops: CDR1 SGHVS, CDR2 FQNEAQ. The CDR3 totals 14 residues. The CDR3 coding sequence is TGTGCCAGCAGCTTACGGGAGGTGGGCGGGGAGCTGTTTTTT. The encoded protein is CASSLREVGGELFF.

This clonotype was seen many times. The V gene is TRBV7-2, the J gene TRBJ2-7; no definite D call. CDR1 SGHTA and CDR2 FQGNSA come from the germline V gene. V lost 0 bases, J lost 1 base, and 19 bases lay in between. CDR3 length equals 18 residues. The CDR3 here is CASSLASPLGLESYEQYF. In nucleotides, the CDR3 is TGTGCCAGCAGCTTAGCCTCGCCGCTGGGGTTGGAGTCCTACGAGCAGTACTTC.

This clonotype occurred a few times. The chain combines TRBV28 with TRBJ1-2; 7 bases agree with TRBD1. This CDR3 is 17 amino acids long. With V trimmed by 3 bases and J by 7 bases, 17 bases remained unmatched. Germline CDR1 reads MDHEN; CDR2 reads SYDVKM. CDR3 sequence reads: CASSFPFPRDRERGYTF. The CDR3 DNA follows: TGTGCCAGCAGTTTCCCTTTCCCCCGTGACAGGGAACGTGGCTACACCTTC.

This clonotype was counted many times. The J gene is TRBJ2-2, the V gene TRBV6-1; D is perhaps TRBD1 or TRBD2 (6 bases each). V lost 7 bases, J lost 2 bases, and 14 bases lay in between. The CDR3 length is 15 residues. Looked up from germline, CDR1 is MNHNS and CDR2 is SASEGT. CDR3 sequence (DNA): TGTGCCAGCAATTGGGGGGCAAGAAACACCGGGGAGCTGTTTTTT. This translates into CASNWGARNTGELFF.

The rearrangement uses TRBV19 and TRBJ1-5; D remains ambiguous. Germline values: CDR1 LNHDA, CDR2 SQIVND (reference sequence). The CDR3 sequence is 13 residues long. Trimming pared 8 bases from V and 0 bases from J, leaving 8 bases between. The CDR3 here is CASAGYSNQPQHF. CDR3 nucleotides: TGTGCCAGTGCCGGTTATAGCAATCAGCCCCAGCATTTT. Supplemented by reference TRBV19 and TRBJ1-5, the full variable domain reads DGGITQSPKYLFRKEGQNVTLSCEQNLNHDAMYWYRQDPGQGLRLIYYSQIVNDFQKGDIAEGYSVSREKKESFPLTVTSAQKNPTAFYLCASAGYSNQPQHFGDGTRLSIL.

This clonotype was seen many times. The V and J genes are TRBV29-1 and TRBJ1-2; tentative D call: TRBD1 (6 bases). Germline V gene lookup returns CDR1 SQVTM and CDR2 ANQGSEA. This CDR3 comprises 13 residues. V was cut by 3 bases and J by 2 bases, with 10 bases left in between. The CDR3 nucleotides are TGCAGCGTTGATCAGGGGATCAACTATGGCTACACCTTC. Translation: CSVDQGINYGYTF.

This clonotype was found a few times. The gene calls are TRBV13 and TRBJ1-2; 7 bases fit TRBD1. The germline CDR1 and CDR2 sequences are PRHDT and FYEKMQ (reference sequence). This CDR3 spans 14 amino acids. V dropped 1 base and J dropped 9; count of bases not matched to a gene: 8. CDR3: CASSLVGTGDSYTF. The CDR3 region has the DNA TGTGCCAGCAGCTTAGTAGGTACAGGGGACAGCTACACCTTC.

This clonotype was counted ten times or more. The CDR3 loop is CASSQVGEGYGYTF. CDR3 coding DNA: TGTGCCAGCAGCCAAGTGGGAGAGGGCTATGGCTACACCTTC. The chain has TRBV4-2 and TRBJ1-2; D remains unclear. Germline-derived CDR1 and CDR2 are LGHNA and YNFKEQ. The V and J ends lost 1 base and 4 bases respectively, with 10 bases between them. The length of the CDR3 is 14 residues.

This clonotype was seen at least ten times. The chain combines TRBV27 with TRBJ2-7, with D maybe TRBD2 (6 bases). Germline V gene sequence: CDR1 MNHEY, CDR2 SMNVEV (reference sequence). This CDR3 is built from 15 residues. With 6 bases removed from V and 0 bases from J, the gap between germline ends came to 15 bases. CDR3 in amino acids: CASRPGGPSSYEQYF. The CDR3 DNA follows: TGTGCCAGCAGACCCGGAGGGCCAAGCTCCTACGAGCAGTACTTC.

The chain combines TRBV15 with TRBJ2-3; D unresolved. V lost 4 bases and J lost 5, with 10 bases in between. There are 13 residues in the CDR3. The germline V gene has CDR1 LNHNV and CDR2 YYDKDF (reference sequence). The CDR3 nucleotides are TGTGCCACCAGCAAAGTATTTCGAGATACGCAGTATTTT. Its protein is CATSKVFRDTQYF. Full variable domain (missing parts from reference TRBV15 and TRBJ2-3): DAMVIQNPRYQVTQFGKPVTLSCSQTLNHNVMYWYQQKSSQAPKLLFHYYDKDFNNEADTPDNFQSRRPNTSFCFLDIRSPGLGDTAMYLCATSKVFRDTQYFGPGTRLTVL.

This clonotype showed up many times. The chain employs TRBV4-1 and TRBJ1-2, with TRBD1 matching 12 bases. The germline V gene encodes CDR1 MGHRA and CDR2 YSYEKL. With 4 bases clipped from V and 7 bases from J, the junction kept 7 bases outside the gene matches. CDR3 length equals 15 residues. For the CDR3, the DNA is TGCGCCAGCAGCCGGGGGACAGGGGGCGATTTTGGCTACACCTTC. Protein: CASSRGTGGDFGYTF.

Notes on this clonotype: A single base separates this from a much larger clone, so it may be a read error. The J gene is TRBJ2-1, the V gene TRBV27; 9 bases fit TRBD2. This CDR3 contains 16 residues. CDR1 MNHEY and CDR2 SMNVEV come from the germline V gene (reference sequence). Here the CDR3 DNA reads TGTGCCGGCAGTTACGTTAGCGGGAGTCCCTACAATGAGCAGTTCTTC. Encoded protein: CAGSYVSGSPYNEQFF.

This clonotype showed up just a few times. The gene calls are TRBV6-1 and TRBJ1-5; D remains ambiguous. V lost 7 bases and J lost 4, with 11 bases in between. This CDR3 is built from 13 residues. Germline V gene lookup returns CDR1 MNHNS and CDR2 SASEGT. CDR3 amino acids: CASTQVPNQPQHF. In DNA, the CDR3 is TGTGCCAGCACTCAGGTCCCAAATCAGCCCCAGCATTTT.

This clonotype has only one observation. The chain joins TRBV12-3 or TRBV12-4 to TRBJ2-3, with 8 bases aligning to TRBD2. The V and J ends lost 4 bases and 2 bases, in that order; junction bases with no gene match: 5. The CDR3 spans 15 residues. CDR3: CASSSPTSDTDTQYF. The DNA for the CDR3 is TGTGCCAGCAGTTCGCCGACTAGCGACACAGATACGCAGTATTTT.

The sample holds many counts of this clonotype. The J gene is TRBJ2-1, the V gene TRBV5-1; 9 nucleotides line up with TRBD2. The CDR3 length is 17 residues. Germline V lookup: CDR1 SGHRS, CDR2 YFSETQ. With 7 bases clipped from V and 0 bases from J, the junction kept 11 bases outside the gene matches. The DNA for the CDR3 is TGCGCCAGCTACTCTAGGGCTAGCGGGAACTCCTACAATGAGCAGTTCTTC. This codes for CASYSRASGNSYNEQFF.

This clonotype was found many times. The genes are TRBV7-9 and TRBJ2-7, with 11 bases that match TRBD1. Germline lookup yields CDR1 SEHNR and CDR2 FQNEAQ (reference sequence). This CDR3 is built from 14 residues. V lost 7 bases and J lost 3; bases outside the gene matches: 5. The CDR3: CASKGQGDLYEQYF. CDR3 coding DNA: TGTGCCAGCAAGGGACAGGGGGATCTCTACGAGCAGTACTTC.

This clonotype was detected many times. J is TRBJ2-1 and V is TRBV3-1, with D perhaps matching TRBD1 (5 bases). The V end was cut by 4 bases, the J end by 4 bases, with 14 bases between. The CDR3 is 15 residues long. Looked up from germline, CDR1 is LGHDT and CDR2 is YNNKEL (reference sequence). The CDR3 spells CASSLGDLLYNEQFF. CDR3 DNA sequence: TGTGCCAGCAGCCTAGGGGATCTACTTTACAATGAGCAGTTCTTC.

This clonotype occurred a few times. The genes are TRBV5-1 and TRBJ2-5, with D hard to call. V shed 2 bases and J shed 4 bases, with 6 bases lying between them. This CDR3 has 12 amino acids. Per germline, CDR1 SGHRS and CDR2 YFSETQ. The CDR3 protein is CASSFVSETQYF. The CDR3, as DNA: TGCGCCAGCAGCTTCGTTTCAGAGACCCAGTACTTC.